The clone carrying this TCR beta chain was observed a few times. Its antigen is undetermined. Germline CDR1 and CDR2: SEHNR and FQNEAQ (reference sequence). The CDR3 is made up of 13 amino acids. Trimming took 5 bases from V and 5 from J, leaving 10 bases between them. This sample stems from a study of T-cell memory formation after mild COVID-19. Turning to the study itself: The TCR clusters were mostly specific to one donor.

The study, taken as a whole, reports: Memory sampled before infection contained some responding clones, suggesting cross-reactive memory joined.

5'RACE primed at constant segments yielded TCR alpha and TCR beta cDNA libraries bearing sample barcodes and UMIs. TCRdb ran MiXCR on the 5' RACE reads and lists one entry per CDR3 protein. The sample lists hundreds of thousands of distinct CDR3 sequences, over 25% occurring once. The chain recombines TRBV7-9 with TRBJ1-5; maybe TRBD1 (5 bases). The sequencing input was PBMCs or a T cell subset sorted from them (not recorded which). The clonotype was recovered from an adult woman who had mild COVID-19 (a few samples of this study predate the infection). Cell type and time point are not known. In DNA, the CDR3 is TGTGCCAGCAGCCCCGCGGGGGATCAGCCCCAGCATTTT. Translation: CASSPAGDQPQHF.